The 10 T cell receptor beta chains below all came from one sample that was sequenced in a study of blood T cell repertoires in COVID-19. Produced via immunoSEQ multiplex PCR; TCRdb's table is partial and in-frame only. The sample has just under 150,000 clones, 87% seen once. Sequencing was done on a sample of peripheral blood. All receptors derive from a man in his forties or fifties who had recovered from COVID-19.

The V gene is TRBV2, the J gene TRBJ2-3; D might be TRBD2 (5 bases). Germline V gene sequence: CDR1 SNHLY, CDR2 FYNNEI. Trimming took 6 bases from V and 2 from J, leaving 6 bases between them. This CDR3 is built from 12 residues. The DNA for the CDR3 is TGTGCCAGCAGGGAGGTCACAGATACGCAGTATTTT. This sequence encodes CASREVTDTQYF.

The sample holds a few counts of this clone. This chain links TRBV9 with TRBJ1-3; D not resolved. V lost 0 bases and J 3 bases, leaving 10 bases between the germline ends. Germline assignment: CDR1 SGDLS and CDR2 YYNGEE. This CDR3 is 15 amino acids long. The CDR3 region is CASSVDGESGNTIYF. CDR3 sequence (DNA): TGTGCCAGCAGCGTAGACGGAGAGAGTGGAAACACCATATATTTT.

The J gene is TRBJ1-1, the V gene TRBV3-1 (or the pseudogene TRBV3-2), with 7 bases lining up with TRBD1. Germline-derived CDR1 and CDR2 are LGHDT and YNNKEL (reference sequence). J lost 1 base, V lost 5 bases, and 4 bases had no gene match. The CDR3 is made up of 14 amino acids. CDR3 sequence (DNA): TGTGCCAGCAGCGGGGGACAGACGAACACTGAAGCTTTCTTT. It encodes CASSGGQTNTEAFF.

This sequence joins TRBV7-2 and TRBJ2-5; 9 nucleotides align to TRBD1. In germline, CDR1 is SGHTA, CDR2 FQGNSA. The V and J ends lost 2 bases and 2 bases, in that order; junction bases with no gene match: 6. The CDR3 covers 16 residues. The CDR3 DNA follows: TGTGCCAGCAGCTTAACAGGGGGCGCCGGACAAGAGACCCAGTACTTC. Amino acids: CASSLTGGAGQETQYF.

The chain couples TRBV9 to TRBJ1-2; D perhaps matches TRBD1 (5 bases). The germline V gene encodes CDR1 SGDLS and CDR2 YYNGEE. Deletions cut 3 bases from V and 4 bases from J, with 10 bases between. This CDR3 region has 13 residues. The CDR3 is CASSARQSYGYTF. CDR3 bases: TGTGCCAGCAGCGCCAGACAGAGCTATGGCTACACCTTC. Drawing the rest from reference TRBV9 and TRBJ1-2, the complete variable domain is DSGVTQTPKHLITATGQRVTLRCSPRSGDLSVYWYQQSLDQGLQFLIQYYNGEERAKGNILERFSAQQFPDLHSELNLSSLELGDSALYFCASSARQSYGYTFGSGTRLTVV.

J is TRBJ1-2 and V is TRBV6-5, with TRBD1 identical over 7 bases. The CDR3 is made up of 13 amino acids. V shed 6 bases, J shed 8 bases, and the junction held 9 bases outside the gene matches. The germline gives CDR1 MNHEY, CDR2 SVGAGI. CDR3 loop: CASSETGLRGYTF. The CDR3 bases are TGTGCCAGCAGCGAGACAGGGCTCAGGGGCTACACCTTC.

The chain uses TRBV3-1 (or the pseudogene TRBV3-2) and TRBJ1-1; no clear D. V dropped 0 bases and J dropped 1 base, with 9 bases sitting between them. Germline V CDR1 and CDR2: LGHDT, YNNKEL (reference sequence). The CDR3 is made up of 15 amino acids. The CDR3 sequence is CASSQDRHGNTEAFF. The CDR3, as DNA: TGTGCCAGCAGCCAAGACAGACACGGGAACACTGAAGCTTTCTTT.

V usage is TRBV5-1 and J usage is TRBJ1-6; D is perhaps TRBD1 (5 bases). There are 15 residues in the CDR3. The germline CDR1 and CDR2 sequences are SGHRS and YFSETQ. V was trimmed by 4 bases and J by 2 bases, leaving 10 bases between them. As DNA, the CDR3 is TGCGCCAGCAGCGTGCAGGGTCCCTATAATTCACCCCTCCACTTT. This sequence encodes CASSVQGPYNSPLHF.

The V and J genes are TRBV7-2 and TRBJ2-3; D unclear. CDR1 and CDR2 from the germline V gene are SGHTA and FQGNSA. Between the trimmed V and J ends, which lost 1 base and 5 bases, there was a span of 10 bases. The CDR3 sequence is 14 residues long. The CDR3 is CASSLDRWQDTQYF. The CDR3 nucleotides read TGTGCCAGCAGCTTAGATCGCTGGCAAGATACGCAGTATTTT.

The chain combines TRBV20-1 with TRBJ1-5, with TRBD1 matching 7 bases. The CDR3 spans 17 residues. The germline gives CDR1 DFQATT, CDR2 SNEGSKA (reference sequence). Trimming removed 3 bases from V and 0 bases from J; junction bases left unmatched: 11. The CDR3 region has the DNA TGCAGTGCTAGTCGGACCGGGACAGCTTATAGCAATCAGCCCCAGCATTTT. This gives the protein CSASRTGTAYSNQPQHF.